Presented here are 3 T cell receptor beta chains from one specimen sequenced in a study of cytomegalovirus exposure and HLA in healthy donors (dated by TCRdb to the late 2010s). The library relied on the immunoSEQ multiplex PCR assay. For the multiplex PCR, a mixture combining 60 forward primers for TCR Vbeta segments and 13 reverse primers for TCR Jbeta segments was used. Here the immuneACCESS table is served through TCRdb, limited to in-frame sequences with V and J called. Missing clones are a known gap in these copies; in checked studies unresolved V genes cover under half, and the rest lacks a known reason. This sample's table lists about 130,000 clones. About 2% of the sample goes to the ten largest clones. The sample was PBMCs. These receptors were collected from a man aged 40-49 years in good health and CMV-seronegative.

The chain employs TRBV27 and TRBJ1-1, with unresolved D. CDR3 length equals 13 residues. Germline loops: CDR1 MNHEY, CDR2 SMNVEV (reference sequence). V lost 6 bases and J 3 bases, leaving 11 bases between the germline ends. The CDR3 DNA sequence: TGTGCCAGCAGGAGGTACTGGGACACTGAAGCTTTCTTT. Protein sequence: CASRRYWDTEAFF.

This chain uses TRBV5-4 with TRBJ2-7; TRBD2 matches 14 bases. This CDR3 comprises 17 residues. Losses at the gene ends were 3 bases for V and 7 bases for J; bases not matched to a gene: 12. The V gene's germline CDR1 is SGHNT and CDR2 YYREEE (reference sequence). CDR3 in amino acids: CASSSGTSGSSAREQYF. The CDR3 region has the DNA TGTGCCAGCAGCTCCGGGACTAGCGGGAGTTCGGCTCGGGAGCAGTACTTC.

The J gene is TRBJ2-6, the V gene TRBV5-1; tentatively, D is TRBD2 (6 bases). The germline CDR1 and CDR2 sequences are SGHRS and YFSETQ. This CDR3 comprises 19 residues. Trimming removed 1 base at V and 2 bases at J, with 19 bases between. The CDR3 loop is CASSLMGGPSAPGANVLTF. Written as DNA, the CDR3 is TGCGCCAGCAGCTTGATGGGGGGACCTTCGGCTCCTGGGGCCAACGTCCTGACTTTC.